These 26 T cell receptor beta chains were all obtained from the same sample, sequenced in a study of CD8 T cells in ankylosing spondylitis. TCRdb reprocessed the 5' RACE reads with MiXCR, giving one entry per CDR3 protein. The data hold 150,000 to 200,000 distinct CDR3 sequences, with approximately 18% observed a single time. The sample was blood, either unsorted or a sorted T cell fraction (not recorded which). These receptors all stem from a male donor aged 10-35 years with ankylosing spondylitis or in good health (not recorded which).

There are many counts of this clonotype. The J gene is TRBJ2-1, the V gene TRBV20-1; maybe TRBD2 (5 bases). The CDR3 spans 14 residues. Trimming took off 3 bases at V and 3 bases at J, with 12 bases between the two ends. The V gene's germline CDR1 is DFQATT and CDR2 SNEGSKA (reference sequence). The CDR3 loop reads CSASGTRIYNEQFF. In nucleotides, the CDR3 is TGCAGTGCTAGCGGTACTAGGATCTACAATGAGCAGTTCTTC.

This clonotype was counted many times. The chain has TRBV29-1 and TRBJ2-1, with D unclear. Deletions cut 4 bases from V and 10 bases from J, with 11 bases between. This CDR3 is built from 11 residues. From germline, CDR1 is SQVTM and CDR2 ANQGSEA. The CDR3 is CSVVSLVEQFF. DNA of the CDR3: TGCAGCGTTGTCTCGCTAGTCGAGCAGTTCTTC.

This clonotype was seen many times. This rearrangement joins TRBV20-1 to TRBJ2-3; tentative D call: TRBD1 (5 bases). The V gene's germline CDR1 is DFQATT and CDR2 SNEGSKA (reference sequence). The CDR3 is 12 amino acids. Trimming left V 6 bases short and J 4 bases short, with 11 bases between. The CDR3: CSAGREADTQYF. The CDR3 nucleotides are TGCAGTGCGGGCAGGGAAGCAGATACGCAGTATTTT.

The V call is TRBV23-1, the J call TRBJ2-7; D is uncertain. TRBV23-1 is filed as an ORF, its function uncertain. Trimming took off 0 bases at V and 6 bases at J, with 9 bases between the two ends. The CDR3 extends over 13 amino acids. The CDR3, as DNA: TGCGCCAGCAGTCAATCAAAGTGGTGCGAGCAGTACTTC. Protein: CASSQSKWCEQYF.

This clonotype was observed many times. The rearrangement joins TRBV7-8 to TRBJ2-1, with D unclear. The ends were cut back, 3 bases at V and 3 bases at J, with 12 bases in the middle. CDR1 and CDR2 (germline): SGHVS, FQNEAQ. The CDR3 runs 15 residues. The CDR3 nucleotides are TGTGCCAGCAGCTTTTCACGGCTTATCTACAATGAGCAGTTCTTC. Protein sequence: CASSFSRLIYNEQFF.

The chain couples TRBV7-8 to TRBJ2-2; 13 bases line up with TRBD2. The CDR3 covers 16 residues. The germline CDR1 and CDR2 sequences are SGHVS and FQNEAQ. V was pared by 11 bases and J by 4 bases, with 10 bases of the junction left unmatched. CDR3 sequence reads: CAGSDRTSGSTGELFF. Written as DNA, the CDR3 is TGTGCCGGATCTGATAGGACTAGCGGGAGCACCGGGGAGCTGTTTTTT.

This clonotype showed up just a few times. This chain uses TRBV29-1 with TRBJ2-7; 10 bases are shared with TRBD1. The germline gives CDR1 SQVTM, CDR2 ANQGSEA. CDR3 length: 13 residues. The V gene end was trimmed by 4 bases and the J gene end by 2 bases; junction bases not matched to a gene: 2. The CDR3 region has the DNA TGCAGCGTTGGGGGGACAGGGGCCTACGAGCAGTACTTC. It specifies CSVGGTGAYEQYF.

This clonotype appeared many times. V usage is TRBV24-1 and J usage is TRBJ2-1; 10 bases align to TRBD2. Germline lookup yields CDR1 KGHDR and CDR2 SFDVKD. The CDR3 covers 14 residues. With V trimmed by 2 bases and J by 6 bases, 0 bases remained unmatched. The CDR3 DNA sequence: TGTGCCACCAGTGATTGGACTAGCGGCAATGAGCAGTTCTTC. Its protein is CATSDWTSGNEQFF.

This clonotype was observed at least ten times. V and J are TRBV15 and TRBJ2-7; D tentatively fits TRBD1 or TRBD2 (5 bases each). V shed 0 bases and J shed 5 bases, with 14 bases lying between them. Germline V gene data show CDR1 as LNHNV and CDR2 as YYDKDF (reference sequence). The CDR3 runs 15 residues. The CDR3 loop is CATSRDLVPGHEQYV. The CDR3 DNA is TGTGCCACCAGCAGAGATCTCGTCCCGGGACACGAGCAGTACGTC.

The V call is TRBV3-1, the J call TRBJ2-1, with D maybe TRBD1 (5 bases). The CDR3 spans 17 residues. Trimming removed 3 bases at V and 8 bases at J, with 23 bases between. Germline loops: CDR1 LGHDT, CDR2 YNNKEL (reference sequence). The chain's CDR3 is CASSQFGRGRGVDEQFF. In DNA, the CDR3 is TGTGCCAGCAGCCAGTTCGGAAGGGGAAGGGGTGTGGATGAGCAGTTCTTC.

The CDR3 DNA is TGCGCCAGCAGCTTGGTGGGGCCGACAGATACGCAGTATTTT. This translates into CASSLVGPTDTQYF. The chain has TRBV5-1 and TRBJ2-3; D may be TRBD1 (5 bases). CDR1 and CDR2 from the germline V gene are SGHRS and YFSETQ. V gave up 0 bases and J gave up 3 bases, with 8 bases separating them. The CDR3 covers 14 residues.

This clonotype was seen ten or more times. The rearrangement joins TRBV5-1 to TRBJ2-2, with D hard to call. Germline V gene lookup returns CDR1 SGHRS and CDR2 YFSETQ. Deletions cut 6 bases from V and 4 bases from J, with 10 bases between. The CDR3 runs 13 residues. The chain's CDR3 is CASKFPGTGELFF. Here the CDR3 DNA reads TGCGCCAGCAAATTTCCAGGCACCGGGGAGCTGTTTTTT.

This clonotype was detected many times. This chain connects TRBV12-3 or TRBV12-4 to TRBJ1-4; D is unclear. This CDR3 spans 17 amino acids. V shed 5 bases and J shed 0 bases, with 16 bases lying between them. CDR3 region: CASSPWITLATNEKLFF. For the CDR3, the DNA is TGTGCCAGCAGTCCATGGATCACACTTGCAACTAATGAAAAACTGTTTTTT.

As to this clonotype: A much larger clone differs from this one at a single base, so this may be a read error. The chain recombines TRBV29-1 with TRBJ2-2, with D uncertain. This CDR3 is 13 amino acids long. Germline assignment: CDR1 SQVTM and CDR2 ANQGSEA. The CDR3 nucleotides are TGCAGCGTTGACTTTGGATCCACCAGGGAGCTGTTTTTT. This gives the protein CSVDFGSTRELFF.

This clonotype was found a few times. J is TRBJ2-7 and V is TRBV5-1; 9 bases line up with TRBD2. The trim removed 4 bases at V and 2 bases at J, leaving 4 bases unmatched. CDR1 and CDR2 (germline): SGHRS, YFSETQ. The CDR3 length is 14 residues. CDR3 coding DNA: TGCGCCAGCAGCGGCGGGACTAGCCCCTACGAGCAGTACTTC. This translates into CASSGGTSPYEQYF.

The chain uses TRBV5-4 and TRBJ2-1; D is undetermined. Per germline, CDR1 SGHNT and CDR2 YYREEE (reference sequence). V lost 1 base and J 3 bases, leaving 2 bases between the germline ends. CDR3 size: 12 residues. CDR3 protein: CASSLYYNEQFF. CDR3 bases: TGTGCCAGCAGCTTGTACTACAATGAGCAGTTCTTC.

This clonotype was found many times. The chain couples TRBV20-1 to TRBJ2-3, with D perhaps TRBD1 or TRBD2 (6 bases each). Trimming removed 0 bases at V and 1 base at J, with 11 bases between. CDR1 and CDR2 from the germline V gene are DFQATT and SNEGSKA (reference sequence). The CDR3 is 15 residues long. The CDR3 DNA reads TGCAGTGCTAGAGATCGGGGGCTCGGCACAGATACGCAGTATTTT. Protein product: CSARDRGLGTDTQYF.

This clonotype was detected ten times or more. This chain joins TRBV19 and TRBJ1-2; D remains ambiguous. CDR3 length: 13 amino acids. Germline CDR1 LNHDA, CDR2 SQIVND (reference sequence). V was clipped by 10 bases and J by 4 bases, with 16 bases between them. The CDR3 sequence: CAITDRGGYGYTF. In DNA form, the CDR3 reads TGTGCCATAACGGACCGAGGCGGCTATGGCTACACCTTC.

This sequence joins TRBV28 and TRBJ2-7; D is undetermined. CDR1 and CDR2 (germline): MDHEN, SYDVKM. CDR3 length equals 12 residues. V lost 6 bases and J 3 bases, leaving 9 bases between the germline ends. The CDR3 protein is CASRTQNYEQYF. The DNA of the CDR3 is TGTGCCAGCAGAACCCAGAACTACGAGCAGTACTTC.

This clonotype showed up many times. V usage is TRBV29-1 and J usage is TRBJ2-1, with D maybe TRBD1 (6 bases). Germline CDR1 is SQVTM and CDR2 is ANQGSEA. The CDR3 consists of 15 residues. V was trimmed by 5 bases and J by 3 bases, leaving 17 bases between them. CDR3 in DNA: TGCAGCGTTAGGCCCCCCCAGGGGAGCTACAATGAGCAGTTCTTC. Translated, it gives CSVRPPQGSYNEQFF.

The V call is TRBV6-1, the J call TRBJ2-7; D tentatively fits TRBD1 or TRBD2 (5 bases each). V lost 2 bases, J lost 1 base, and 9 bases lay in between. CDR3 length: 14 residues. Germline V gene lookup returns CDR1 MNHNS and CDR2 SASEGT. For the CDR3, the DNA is TGTGCCAGCAGTGAACGGGACGGATCCTACGAGCAGTACTTC. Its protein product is CASSERDGSYEQYF.

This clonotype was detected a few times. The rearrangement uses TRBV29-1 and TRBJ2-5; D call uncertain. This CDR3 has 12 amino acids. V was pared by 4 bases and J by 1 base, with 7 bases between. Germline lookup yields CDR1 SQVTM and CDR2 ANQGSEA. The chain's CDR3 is CSVGVSQETQYF. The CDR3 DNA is TGCAGCGTTGGGGTCAGCCAAGAGACCCAGTACTTC.

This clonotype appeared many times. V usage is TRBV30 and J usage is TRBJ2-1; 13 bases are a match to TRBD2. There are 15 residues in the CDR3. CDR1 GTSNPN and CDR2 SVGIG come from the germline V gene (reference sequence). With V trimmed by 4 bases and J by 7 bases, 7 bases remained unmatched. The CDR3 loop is CAWIIGTSGTNEQFF. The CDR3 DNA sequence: TGTGCCTGGATAATCGGGACTAGCGGGACGAATGAGCAGTTCTTC.

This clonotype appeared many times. As DNA, the CDR3 is TGTGCCAGCAGTTTAAGGGGACAGGCTGGGGCCAACGTCCTGACTTTC. Residues: CASSLRGQAGANVLTF. This rearrangement joins TRBV27 to TRBJ2-6, with TRBD1 identical over 8 bases. The CDR3 sequence is 16 residues long. With 2 bases clipped from V and 2 bases from J, the junction kept 2 bases outside the gene matches. In germline, CDR1 is MNHEY, CDR2 SMNVEV (reference sequence).

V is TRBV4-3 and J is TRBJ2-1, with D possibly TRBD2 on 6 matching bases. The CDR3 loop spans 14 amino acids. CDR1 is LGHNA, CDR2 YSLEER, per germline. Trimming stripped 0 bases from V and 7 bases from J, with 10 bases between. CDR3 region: CASSQDSGDNEQFF. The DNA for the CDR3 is TGCGCCAGCAGCCAAGATTCGGGGGATAATGAGCAGTTCTTC.

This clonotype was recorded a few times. The CDR3 reads CASSQDWGTYNEQFF. The CDR3 region has the DNA TGCGCCAGCAGCCAAGATTGGGGGACCTACAATGAGCAGTTCTTC. The chain combines TRBV4-3 with TRBJ2-1; D may correspond to TRBD1 or TRBD2 (5 bases each). V lost 0 bases, J lost 2 bases, and 8 bases lay in between. The CDR3 totals 15 residues. Germline V gene sequence: CDR1 LGHNA, CDR2 YSLEER.